This is a list of T cell receptor beta chains from one sample in a study of blood T cell repertoires in COVID-19. The method was immunoSEQ multiplex PCR; TCRdb's version includes in-frame clones alone and lacks a portion of them. This sample yields approximately 460,000 clones, of which 80% to 90% are seen a single time; roughly 1% belongs to the top ten. Sequencing was done on a sample of peripheral blood. The receptors were gathered from a man between 18 and 29 years old with COVID-19, enrolled during active disease. Both conserved end residues are part of each CDR3. The order of the fields is clone size, CDR3 length, J gene, V gene, CDR3 protein. The size of a clone is reported for some rows only, either as once, few or many, or as a class for expanded clones.

clone_size: .
cdr3_length: 16
j_call: TRBJ2-5
v_call: TRBV18
cdr3_aa: CASSPPPTGGGETQYF

clone_size: .
cdr3_length: 15
j_call: TRBJ2-5
v_call: TRBV5-6
cdr3_aa: CASSLVRGHQETQYF

clone_size: .
cdr3_length: 13
j_call: TRBJ2-1
v_call: TRBV10-3
cdr3_aa: CAISGQGLDEQFF

clone_size: .
cdr3_length: 15
j_call: TRBJ1-1
v_call: TRBV19
cdr3_aa: CASSRDNLLNTEAFF

clone_size: once
cdr3_length: 13
j_call: TRBJ2-7
v_call: TRBV6-5
cdr3_aa: CASSYRGSYEQYF

clone_size: .
cdr3_length: 13
j_call: TRBJ1-5
v_call: TRBV2
cdr3_aa: CASAPLGPQPQHF

clone_size: .
cdr3_length: 14
j_call: TRBJ2-1
v_call: TRBV10-3
cdr3_aa: CATTKPSSYNEQFF

clone_size: .
cdr3_length: 14
j_call: TRBJ2-7
v_call: TRBV24-1
cdr3_aa: CATSDRDRPYEQYF

clone_size: few
cdr3_length: 15
j_call: TRBJ1-3
v_call: TRBV5-5
cdr3_aa: CASSLVGQGGNTIYF

clone_size: .
cdr3_length: 15
j_call: TRBJ1-5
v_call: TRBV5-5
cdr3_aa: CASSLYAGLGQPQHF

clone_size: .
cdr3_length: 16
j_call: TRBJ2-1
v_call: TRBV18
cdr3_aa: CASSTRQGETYNEQFF

clone_size: .
cdr3_length: 15
j_call: TRBJ1-5
v_call: TRBV7-2
cdr3_aa: CASRGDRDSNQPQHF